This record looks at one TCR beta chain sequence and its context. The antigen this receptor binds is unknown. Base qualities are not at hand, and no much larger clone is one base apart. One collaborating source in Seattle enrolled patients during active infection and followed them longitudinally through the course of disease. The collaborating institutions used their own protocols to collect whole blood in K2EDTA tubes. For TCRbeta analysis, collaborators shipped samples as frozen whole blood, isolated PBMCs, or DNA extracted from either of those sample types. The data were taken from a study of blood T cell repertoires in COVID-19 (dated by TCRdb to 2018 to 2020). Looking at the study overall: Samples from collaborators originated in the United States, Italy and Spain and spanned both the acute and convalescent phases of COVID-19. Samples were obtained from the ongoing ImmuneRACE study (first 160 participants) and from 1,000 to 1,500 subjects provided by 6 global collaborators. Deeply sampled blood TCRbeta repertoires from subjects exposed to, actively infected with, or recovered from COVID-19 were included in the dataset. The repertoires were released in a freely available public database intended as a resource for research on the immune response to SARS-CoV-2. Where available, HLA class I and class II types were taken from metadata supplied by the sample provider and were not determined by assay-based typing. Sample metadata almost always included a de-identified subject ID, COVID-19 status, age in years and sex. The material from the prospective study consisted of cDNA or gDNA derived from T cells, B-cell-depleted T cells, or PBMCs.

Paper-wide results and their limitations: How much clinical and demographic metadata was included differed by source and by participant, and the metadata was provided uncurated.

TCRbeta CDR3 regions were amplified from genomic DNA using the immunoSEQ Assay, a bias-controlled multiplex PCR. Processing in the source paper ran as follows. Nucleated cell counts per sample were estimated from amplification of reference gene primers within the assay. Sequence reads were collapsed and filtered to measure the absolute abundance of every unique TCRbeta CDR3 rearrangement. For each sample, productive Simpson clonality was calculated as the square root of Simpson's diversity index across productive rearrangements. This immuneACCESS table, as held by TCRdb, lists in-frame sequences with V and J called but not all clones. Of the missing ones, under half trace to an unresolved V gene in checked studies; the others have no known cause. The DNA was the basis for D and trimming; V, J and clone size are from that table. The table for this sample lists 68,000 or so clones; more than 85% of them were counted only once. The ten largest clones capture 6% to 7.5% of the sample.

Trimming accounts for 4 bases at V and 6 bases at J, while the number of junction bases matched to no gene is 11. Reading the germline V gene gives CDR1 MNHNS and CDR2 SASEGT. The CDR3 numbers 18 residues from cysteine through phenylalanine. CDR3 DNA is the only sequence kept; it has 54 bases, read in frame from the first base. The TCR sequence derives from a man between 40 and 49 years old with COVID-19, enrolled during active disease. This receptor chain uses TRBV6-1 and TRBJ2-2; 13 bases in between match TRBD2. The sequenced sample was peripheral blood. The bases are TGTGCCAGCAGTGGACTAGCGGGGGGTCCTTTGGTGTCCGGGGAGCTGTTTTTT. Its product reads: CASSGLAGGPLVSGELFF.